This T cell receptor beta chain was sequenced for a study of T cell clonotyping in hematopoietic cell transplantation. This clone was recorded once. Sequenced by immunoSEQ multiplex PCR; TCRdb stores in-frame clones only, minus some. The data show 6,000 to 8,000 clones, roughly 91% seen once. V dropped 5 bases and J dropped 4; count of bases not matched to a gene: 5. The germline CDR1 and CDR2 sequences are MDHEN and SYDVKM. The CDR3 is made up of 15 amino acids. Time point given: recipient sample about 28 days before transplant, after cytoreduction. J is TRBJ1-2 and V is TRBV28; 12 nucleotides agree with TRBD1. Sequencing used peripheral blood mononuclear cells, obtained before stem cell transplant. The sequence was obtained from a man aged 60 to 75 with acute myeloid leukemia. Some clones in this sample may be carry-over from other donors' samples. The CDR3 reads CASSSGTGGVYGYTF. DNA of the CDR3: TGTGCCAGCAGTAGCGGGACAGGGGGCGTCTATGGCTACACCTTC.